Only a few counts were recorded for the clone carrying this T cell receptor beta chain. The germline V gene has CDR1 SEHNR and CDR2 FQNEAQ (reference sequence). The CDR3 contains 13 residues. V shed 4 bases, J shed 7 bases, and the junction held 7 bases outside the gene matches. This specimen belongs to a study of blood T cell repertoires in COVID-19. Overall study: The samples span acute and convalescent COVID-19 from the United States, Italy and Spain. The analysed material was cDNA or gDNA that came from T cells, B-cell-depleted T cells, or PBMCs.

Original handling: Estimation of nucleated cell counts was performed using reference gene primer amplification. The assay was immunoSEQ multiplex PCR, and TCRdb's table has in-frame clones only and misses some. Clone size and V and J calls were adopted from that table, with D and trimming inferred from the DNA. Among 130,000 to 150,000 clones listed, roughly four fifths were seen once. Sequenced material: peripheral blood. The chain uses TRBV7-9 and TRBJ2-7, with 7 bases fitting TRBD2. The TCR sequence derives from a human donor with acute or convalescent COVID-19. The donor label of this sample is uncertain. CDR3 sequence: CASSSTGGGEQYF. The CDR3 region has the DNA TGTGCCAGCAGCTCTACCGGCGGGGGAGAGCAGTACTTC.